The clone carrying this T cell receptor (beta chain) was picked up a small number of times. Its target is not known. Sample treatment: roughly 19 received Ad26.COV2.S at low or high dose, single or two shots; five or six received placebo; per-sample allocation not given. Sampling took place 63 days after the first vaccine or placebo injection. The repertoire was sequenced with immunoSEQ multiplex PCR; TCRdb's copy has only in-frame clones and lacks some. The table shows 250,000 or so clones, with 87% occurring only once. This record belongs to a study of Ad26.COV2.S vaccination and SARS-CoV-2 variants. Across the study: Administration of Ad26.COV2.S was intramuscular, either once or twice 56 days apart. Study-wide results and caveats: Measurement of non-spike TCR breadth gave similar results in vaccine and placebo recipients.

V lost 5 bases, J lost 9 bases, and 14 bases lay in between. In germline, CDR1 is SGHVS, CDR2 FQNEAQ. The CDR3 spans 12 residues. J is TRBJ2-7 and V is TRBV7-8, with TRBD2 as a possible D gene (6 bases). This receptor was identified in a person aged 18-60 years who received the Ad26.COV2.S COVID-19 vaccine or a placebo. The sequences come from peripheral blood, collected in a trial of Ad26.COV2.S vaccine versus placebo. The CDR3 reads CASSQAGRGQYF. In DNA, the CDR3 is TGTGCCAGCAGCCAGGCTGGGCGGGGGCAGTACTTC. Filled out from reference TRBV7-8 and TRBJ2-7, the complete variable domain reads GAGVSQSPRYKVAKRGQDVALRCDPISGHVSLFWYQQALGQGPEFLTYFQNEAQLDKSGLPSDRFFAERPEGSVSTLKIQRTQQEDSAVYLCASSQAGRGQYFGPGTRLTVT.